This T cell receptor beta chain was sequenced for a study of Graves' ophthalmopathy and Graves' hyperthyroidism. Study results and limitations: A roughly 81% specificity and nearly 90% sensitivity were achieved by a 13-signature model that separated ophthalmopathy from stable hyperthyroidism.

The authors amplified TCR beta CDR3 regions from RNA transcripts. The first-round RT-PCR employed HTBI primers together with the Qiagen OneStep RT-PCR kit. A multiplex PCR was then performed as the second round. From the multiplex PCR reads, TCRdb called clonotypes with MiXCR, one entry per CDR3 protein. The sample has under 200,000 distinct CDR3 sequences, approximately 40% seen once. At least ten counts were recorded for this clonotype. The antigen is unknown. Trimming cost V 0 bases and J 1 base, with 3 bases left between them. The CDR3 totals 13 residues. Germline V CDR1 and CDR2: LGHNT, FRNRAP. The TCR sequence derives from a woman between 35 and 50 years old with Graves' ophthalmopathy. The J gene is TRBJ1-2, the V gene TRBV12-5; no definite D call. What was sequenced was peripheral blood. The CDR3 DNA follows: TGTGCTAGTGGTTTGGTCGGTAACTATGGCTACACCTTC. It yields the protein CASGLVGNYGYTF.